The 13 T cell receptor beta chains listed next were all sequenced from one sample in a study of shared clonotypes between healthy human individuals. Using immunoSEQ multiplex PCR, the repertoire was profiled, and TCRdb retains in-frame clones only, with some absent. Of about 2.5 million clones listed, roughly 92% were seen once; the top ten hold 0.37%. Sequenced input: naive CD4+ T cells from PBMCs. Subset described: CD45RA+ positively selected. The receptors shown here come from a man younger than 35 in good health. Some clones in this sample may be carry-over from other donors' samples.

In DNA, the CDR3 is TGCGCCAGCAGCTTGGGGACTAGCGGGAGAATGAATACGCAGTATTTT. Translated, it gives CASSLGTSGRMNTQYF. The V gene is TRBV5-1, the J gene TRBJ2-3; 13 nucleotides match TRBD2. V trimming: 0 bases; J trimming: 7 bases; junction bases outside the gene matches: 5. This CDR3 is built from 16 residues. Germline CDR1 and CDR2: SGHRS and YFSETQ.

This rearrangement joins TRBV11-2 to TRBJ2-7; tentative D call: TRBD1 (5 bases). The CDR3 totals 13 residues. The V end lost 2 bases, the J end lost 6 bases, and 11 bases lay between the germline ends. The germline CDR1 and CDR2 sequences are SGHAT and FQNNGV. CDR3 in DNA: TGTGCCAGCAGCTTAATCACAGGTTTCGAGCAGTACTTC. Its protein product is CASSLITGFEQYF.

The chain links TRBV5-1 to TRBJ2-2; D is unclear. The germline CDR1 and CDR2 sequences are SGHRS and YFSETQ. The CDR3 length is 15 residues. Trimming pared 4 bases from V and 4 bases from J, leaving 14 bases between. CDR3 sequence reads: CASSPEPGLTGELFF. CDR3 nucleotides: TGCGCCAGCAGCCCTGAACCGGGTCTCACCGGGGAGCTGTTTTTT.

The chain is built from TRBV4-1 and TRBJ1-1; D is unclear. The CDR3 length is 15 residues. CDR1 and CDR2 (germline): MGHRA, YSYEKL. Trimming pared 5 bases from V and 4 bases from J, leaving 17 bases between. In DNA, the CDR3 is TGCGCCAGCAGCTCCCGTGGCAGTGTCGGCACTGAAGCTTTCTTT. Translated, it gives CASSSRGSVGTEAFF.

Notes on this clone: Other DNA sequences from this sample encode an identical CDR3 as well. The rearrangement uses TRBV5-1 and TRBJ2-7; TRBD2 matches 14 bases. V dropped 0 bases and J dropped 4; count of bases not matched to a gene: 3. CDR1 is SGHRS, CDR2 YFSETQ, per germline. The CDR3 length is 16 residues. CDR3 amino acids: CASSLAGTSGSYEQYF. Written as DNA, the CDR3 is TGCGCCAGCAGCTTGGCCGGGACTAGCGGGAGTTACGAGCAGTACTTC.

The chain links TRBV7-2 to TRBJ2-2; TRBD1 matches 9 bases. The germline gives CDR1 SGHTA, CDR2 FQGNSA. Trimming took 5 bases from V and 7 from J; bases not matched to a gene: 8. The CDR3 covers 15 residues. In nucleotides, the CDR3 is TGTGCCAGCAGCGCATCCGGGACAGGGTACGGGGAGCTGTTTTTT. Amino acids: CASSASGTGYGELFF.

The gene calls are TRBV29-1 and TRBJ2-4; no reliable D call. The CDR3 is 13 residues long. Germline CDR1 reads SQVTM; CDR2 reads ANQGSEA. V dropped 1 base and J dropped 0 bases, with 4 bases sitting between them. The CDR3 coding sequence is TGCAGCGTTGAAGGAATAGCCAAAAACATTCAGTACTTC. It codes for CSVEGIAKNIQYF.

In this sample, this clone turned up once. This rearrangement joins TRBV28 to TRBJ2-3; D uncertain. The germline CDR1 and CDR2 sequences are MDHEN and SYDVKM. The CDR3 is 15 residues long. With 5 bases removed from V and 3 bases from J, the gap between germline ends came to 15 bases. Here the CDR3 reads CASSPFPGGTDTQYF. For the CDR3, the DNA is TGTGCCAGCAGTCCCTTCCCTGGCGGAACAGATACGCAGTATTTT.

This chain uses TRBV19 with TRBJ1-5; 8 positions agree with TRBD1. Germline V gives CDR1 LNHDA, CDR2 SQIVND (reference sequence). There are 15 residues in the CDR3. V lost 1 base, J lost 2 bases, and 1 base stayed unmatched. CDR3 sequence reads: CASSIGGQGNQPQHF. The CDR3, as DNA: TGTGCCAGTAGTATAGGGGGACAGGGCAATCAGCCCCAGCATTTT.

The V gene is TRBV16, the J gene TRBJ2-7, with D perhaps TRBD1 (5 bases). The CDR3 totals 13 residues. CDR1 KGHSY and CDR2 FQNENV come from the germline V gene. V was shortened by 2 bases and J by 5 bases, with 10 bases between the two germline ends. CDR3 nucleotide sequence: TGTGCCAGCAGCCAAGGGGCTAGTAACGAGCAGTACTTC. Protein: CASSQGASNEQYF. Variable domain in full (rest from reference TRBV16 and TRBJ2-7): GEEVAQTPKHLVRGEGQKAKLYCAPIKGHSYVFWYQQVLKNEFKFLISFQNENVFDETGMPKERFSAKCLPNSPCSLEIQATKLEDSAVYFCASSQGASNEQYFGPGTRLTVT.

V gene TRBV6-1 combines with J gene TRBJ1-3; D is unclear. Germline V gene data show CDR1 as MNHNS and CDR2 as SASEGT. The CDR3 loop spans 14 amino acids. V shed 0 bases and J shed 10 bases, with 13 bases lying between them. The CDR3 sequence: CASSEALVEETIYF. CDR3 in DNA: TGTGCCAGCAGTGAAGCGCTGGTCGAGGAGACCATATATTTT.

V and J are TRBV5-4 and TRBJ2-7; TRBD2 matches 8 bases. This CDR3 comprises 15 residues. With 3 bases clipped from V and 4 bases from J, the junction kept 9 bases outside the gene matches. The V gene's germline CDR1 is SGHNT and CDR2 YYREEE (reference sequence). Here the CDR3 reads CASSSGGGGPYEQYF. DNA of the CDR3: TGTGCCAGCAGCTCCGGGGGGGGAGGGCCTTACGAGCAGTACTTC.

This chain connects TRBV9 to TRBJ2-7; 12 nucleotides agree with TRBD2. The J segment lost 3 bases and the V segment lost 4 bases, leaving 8 bases of the junction unmatched. The CDR3 covers 16 residues. Germline loops: CDR1 SGDLS, CDR2 YYNGEE. The CDR3 spells CASSTGLAGHFYEQYF. CDR3 nucleotide sequence: TGTGCCAGCAGCACCGGACTAGCGGGACATTTCTACGAGCAGTACTTC. The variable domain in full, completed from reference TRBV9 and TRBJ2-7, reads DSGVTQTPKHLITATGQRVTLRCSPRSGDLSVYWYQQSLDQGLQFLIQYYNGEERAKGNILERFSAQQFPDLHSELNLSSLELGDSALYFCASSTGLAGHFYEQYFGPGTRLTVT.